The T cell receptor (beta chain) under discussion was sequenced for a study of T cell responses to AZD1222 COVID-19 vaccine. As for this clone: The antigen is not known.

CDR1 LGHDT and CDR2 YNNKEL come from the germline V gene (reference sequence). This CDR3 comprises 19 residues. V was trimmed by 1 base and J by 4 bases, leaving 24 bases between them. Generated by immunoSEQ multiplex PCR, the TCRdb table keeps only in-frame clones and is missing some. Among about 130,000 clones, more than 70% were seen once, and the ten largest hold approximately 4.4%. Study outcomes and limitations: Sampled repertoires all dated from after the peak T cell response. Seropositivity was recorded at baseline in only a handful of AZD1222 recipients. The donors showed a predominance of white British ancestry and of females, with possible underestimation of clonal diversity.

This chain connects TRBV3-1 (or the pseudogene TRBV3-2) to TRBJ2-3; D is uncertain. Material: peripheral blood, obtained 28 days after the second AZD1222 dose. The source of this sequence is an adult who received the AZD1222 COVID-19 vaccine. CDR3: CASSQGVGPQSVIADTQYF. In DNA, the CDR3 is TGTGCCAGCAGCCAAGGGGTCGGCCCCCAATCGGTAATCGCAGATACGCAGTATTTT.